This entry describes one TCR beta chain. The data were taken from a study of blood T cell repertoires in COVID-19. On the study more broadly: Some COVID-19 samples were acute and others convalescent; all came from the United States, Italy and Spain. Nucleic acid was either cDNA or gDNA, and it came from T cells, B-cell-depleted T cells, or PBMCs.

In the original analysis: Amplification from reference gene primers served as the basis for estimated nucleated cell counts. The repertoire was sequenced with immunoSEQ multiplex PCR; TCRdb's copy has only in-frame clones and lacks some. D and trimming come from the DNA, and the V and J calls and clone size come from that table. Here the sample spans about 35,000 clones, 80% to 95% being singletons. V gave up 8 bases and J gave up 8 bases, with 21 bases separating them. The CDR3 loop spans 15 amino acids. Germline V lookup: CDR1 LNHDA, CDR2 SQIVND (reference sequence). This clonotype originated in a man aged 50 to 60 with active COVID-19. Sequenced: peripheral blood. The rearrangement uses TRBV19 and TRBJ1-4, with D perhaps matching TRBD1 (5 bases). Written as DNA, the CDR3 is TGTGCCAGTGGAAGCTTACAGGATATCGGGGAAAAACTGTTTTTT. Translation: CASGSLQDIGEKLFF.